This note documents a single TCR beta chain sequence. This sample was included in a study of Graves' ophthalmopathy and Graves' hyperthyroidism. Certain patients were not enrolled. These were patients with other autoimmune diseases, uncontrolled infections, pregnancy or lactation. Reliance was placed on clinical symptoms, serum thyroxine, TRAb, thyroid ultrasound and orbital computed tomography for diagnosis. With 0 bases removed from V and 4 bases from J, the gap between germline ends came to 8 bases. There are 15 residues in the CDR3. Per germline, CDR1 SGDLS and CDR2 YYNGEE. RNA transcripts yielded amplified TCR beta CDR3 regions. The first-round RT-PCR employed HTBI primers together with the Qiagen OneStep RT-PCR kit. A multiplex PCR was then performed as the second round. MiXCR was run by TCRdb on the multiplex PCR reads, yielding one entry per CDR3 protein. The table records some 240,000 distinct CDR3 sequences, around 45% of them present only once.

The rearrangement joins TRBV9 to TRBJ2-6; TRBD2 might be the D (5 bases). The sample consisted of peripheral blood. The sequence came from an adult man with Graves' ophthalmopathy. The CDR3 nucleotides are TGTGCCAGCAGCGTAGGGGCGGGCGGGGCCAACGTCCTGACTTTC. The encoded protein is CASSVGAGGANVLTF.